This is a list of T cell receptor beta chains from one sample in a study of T cell responses to AZD1222 COVID-19 vaccine. Method: immunoSEQ multiplex PCR; TCRdb's copy keeps in-frame clones and lacks some. The data contain around 120,000 clones, approximately 90% of them singletons. The specimen was peripheral blood, collected on day 0 of AZD1222 vaccination. These receptors came from an adult in good health. The CDR3 runs from the conserved cysteine through the conserved F or W.

j_gene	v_gene	CDR3aa
TRBJ1-1	TRBV19	CASRWTDSNTEAFF
TRBJ2-1	TRBV3-1/TRBV3-2	CASSHIPRSRATPSSYNEQFF
TRBJ2-3	TRBV24-1	CATTGGGTDTQYF
TRBJ1-1	TRBV5-1	CASSFGGSKDTEAFF
TRBJ1-2	TRBV6-1	CASSEVRGVNYGYTF
TRBJ2-7	TRBV11-2	CASSLASTGVTYEQYF
TRBJ2-5	TRBV7-9	CASSQGQETQYF
TRBJ2-2	TRBV2	CASSGLAHGELFF
TRBJ2-5	TRBV9	CASSVAPAGEQETQYF
TRBJ2-7	TRBV6-2/TRBV6-3	CASSYADPNYEQYF
TRBJ1-1	TRBV5-6	CASSLVGAPEAFF
TRBJ2-3	TRBV7-2	CASSWMILGATDTQYF
TRBJ2-2	TRBV11-2	CASSWGQRPRELFF
TRBJ1-5	TRBV10-3	CAIRNGQGADQPQHF
TRBJ1-2	TRBV2	CASIKGQPSYGYTF
TRBJ1-5	TRBV5-5	CASSLSVVDAYQPQHF
TRBJ2-5	TRBV5-8	CASSLDRETQYF
TRBJ2-7	TRBV19	CASSIGQGSYEQYF
TRBJ2-7	TRBV7-9	CASSLAEYEQYF
TRBJ1-3	TRBV20-1	CSASSGTGGFVGNTIYF
TRBJ2-1	TRBV27	CASSMAGGPNEQFF
TRBJ2-7	TRBV4-1	CASSRFVMTGPYEQYF
TRBJ2-2	TRBV10-1	CASSESQGGELFF
TRBJ2-1	TRBV9	CASSASGLAGDEQFF
TRBJ1-5	TRBV5-6	CASSLAGRQPQHF
TRBJ2-5	TRBV27	CASSLFAGQETQYF
TRBJ2-5	TRBV11-3	CASSLGTSGGWETQYF
TRBJ2-2	TRBV5-6	CASSLVQGDTGELFF
TRBJ1-3	TRBV18	CASSPGPGGNTIYF
TRBJ1-2	TRBV4-3	CASSQDSARGEGGYTF
TRBJ2-3	TRBV28	CASSLGSGSTDTQYF
TRBJ2-3	TRBV11-3	CASSLDKTVPGGTDTQYF
TRBJ1-1	TRBV6-5	CASNPIQGKNTEAFF
TRBJ1-3	TRBV23-1	CASSQLGAGNTIYF
TRBJ1-4	TRBV7-8	CASSSQGSRTNEKLFF
TRBJ2-5	TRBV7-9	CASRSRSSGEIETQYF
TRBJ1-1	TRBV19	CASSPSSGTEAFF
TRBJ1-1	TRBV15	CATSFPQGKNTEAFF